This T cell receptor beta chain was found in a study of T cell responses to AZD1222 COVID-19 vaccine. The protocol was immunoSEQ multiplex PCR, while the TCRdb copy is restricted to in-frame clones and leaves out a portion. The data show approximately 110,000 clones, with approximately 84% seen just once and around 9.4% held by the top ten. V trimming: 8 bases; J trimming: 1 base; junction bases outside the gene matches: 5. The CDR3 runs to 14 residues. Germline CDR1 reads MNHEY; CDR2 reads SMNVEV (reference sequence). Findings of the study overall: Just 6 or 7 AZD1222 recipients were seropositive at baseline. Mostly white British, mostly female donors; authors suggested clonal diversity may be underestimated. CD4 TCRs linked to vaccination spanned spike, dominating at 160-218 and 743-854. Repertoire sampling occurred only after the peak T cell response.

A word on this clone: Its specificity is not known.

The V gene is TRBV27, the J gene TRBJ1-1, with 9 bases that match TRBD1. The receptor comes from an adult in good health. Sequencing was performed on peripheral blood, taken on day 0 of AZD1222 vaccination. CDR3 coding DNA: TGTGCCAGCGGACCGGGACAGGGGAACACTGAAGCTTTCTTT. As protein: CASGPGQGNTEAFF.